These 5 T cell receptor beta chains share one sample of origin, sequenced in a study of shared clonotypes between healthy human individuals. Using immunoSEQ multiplex PCR, the repertoire was profiled, and TCRdb retains in-frame clones only, with some absent. Here the sample spans approximately 980,000 clones, 70% to 85% being singletons. Sequencing was done on a sample of memory CD4+ T cells sorted from blood. Subset given: CD45RA-negative fraction. The receptors derive from a man aged 18-30 years in good health.

In this sample, this clone turned up once. This chain uses TRBV18 with TRBJ2-3; 13 bases are a match to TRBD2. V trimming: 1 base; J trimming: 4 bases; junction bases outside the gene matches: 2. Looked up from germline, CDR1 is KGHSH and CDR2 is LQKENI. CDR3 length equals 16 residues. CDR3 protein: CASSPQLAGGPDTQYF. CDR3 coding DNA: TGTGCCAGCTCACCACAACTAGCGGGAGGGCCAGATACGCAGTATTTT.

The gene calls are TRBV19 and TRBJ2-7; D is ambiguous. CDR1 and CDR2 (germline): LNHDA, SQIVND (reference sequence). CDR3 size: 14 residues. V shed 0 bases and J shed 8 bases, with 14 bases lying between them. The CDR3 DNA sequence: TGTGCCAGTAGTATAGATAGTGGGCCTACGAAGCAGTACTTC. Protein sequence: CASSIDSGPTKQYF. The full variable domain, rest sourced from reference TRBV19 and TRBJ2-7, is DGGITQSPKYLFRKEGQNVTLSCEQNLNHDAMYWYRQDPGQGLRLIYYSQIVNDFQKGDIAEGYSVSREKKESFPLTVTSAQKNPTAFYLCASSIDSGPTKQYFGPGTRLTVT.

This chain joins TRBV4-3 and TRBJ2-5, with 9 bases matching TRBD2. The CDR3 is made up of 15 amino acids. V gave up 1 base and J gave up 4 bases; unmatched junction bases: 4. Germline V gene lookup returns CDR1 LGHNA and CDR2 YSLEER. CDR3 protein: CASSQGLAVGETQYF. The CDR3 nucleotides are TGCGCCAGCAGCCAAGGACTAGCGGTAGGAGAGACCCAGTACTTC.

V is TRBV18 and J is TRBJ2-5; TRBD1 matches at 9 bases. The germline gives CDR1 KGHSH, CDR2 LQKENI. This CDR3 has 15 residues. Trimming took 2 bases from V and 7 from J; bases not matched to a gene: 8. In DNA, the CDR3 is TGTGCCAGCTCACCAGCCGGGACAGGGTTAGGGACCCAGTACTTC. It is translated as CASSPAGTGLGTQYF.

The chain recombines TRBV27 with TRBJ1-5; the match to TRBD1 covers 8 bases. J was trimmed by 6 bases and V by 5 bases; bases with no gene match: 9. The germline CDR1 and CDR2 sequences are MNHEY and SMNVEV (reference sequence). The CDR3 extends over 15 amino acids. The DNA for the CDR3 is TGTGCCAGCAGTCCTCGGACAGGGAAAAGTCAGCCCCAGCATTTT. Residues: CASSPRTGKSQPQHF.